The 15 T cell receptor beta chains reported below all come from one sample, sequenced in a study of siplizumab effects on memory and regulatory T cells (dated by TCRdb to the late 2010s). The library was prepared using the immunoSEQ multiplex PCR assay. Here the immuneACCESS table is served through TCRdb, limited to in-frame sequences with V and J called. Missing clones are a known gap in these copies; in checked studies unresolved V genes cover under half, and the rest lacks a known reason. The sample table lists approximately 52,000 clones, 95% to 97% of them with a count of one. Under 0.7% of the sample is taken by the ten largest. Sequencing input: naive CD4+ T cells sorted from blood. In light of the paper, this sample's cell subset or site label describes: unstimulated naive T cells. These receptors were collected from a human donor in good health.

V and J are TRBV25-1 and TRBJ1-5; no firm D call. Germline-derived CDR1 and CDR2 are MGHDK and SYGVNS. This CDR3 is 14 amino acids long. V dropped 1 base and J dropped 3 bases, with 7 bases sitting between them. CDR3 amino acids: CASSEFGDNQPQHF. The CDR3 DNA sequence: TGTGCCAGCAGTGAATTCGGGGACAATCAGCCCCAGCATTTT.

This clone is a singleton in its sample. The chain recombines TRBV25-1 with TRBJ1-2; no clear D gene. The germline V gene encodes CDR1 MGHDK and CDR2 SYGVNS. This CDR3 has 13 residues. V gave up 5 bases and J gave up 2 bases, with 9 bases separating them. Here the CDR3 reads CASSPNPNYGYTF. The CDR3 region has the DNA TGTGCCAGCAGTCCCAATCCCAACTATGGCTACACCTTC.

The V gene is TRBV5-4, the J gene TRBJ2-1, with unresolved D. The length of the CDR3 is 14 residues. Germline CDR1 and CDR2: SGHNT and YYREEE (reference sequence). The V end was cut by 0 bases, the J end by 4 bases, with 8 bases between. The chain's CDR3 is CASSLVGIYNEQFF. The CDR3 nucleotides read TGTGCCAGCAGCTTGGTAGGGATTTACAATGAGCAGTTCTTC.

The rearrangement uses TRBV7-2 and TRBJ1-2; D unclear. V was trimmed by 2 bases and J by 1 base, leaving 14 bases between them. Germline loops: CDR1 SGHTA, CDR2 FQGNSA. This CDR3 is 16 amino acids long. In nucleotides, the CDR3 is TGTGCCAGCAGCTTAAATAGGGCTACTCTTAACTATGGCTACACCTTC. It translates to CASSLNRATLNYGYTF. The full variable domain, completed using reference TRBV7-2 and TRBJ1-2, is GAGVSQSPSNKVTEKGKDVELRCDPISGHTALYWYRQSLGQGLEFLIYFQGNSAPDKSGLPSDRFSAERTGGSVSTLTIQRTQQEDSAVYLCASSLNRATLNYGYTFGSGTRLTVV.

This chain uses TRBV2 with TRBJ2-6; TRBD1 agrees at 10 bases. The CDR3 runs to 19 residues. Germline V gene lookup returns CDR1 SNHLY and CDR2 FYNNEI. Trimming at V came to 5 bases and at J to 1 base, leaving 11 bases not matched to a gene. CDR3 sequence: CASSPPSTGGISGANVLTF. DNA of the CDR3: TGTGCCAGCAGTCCTCCCTCGACAGGGGGCATTTCTGGGGCCAACGTCCTGACTTTC.

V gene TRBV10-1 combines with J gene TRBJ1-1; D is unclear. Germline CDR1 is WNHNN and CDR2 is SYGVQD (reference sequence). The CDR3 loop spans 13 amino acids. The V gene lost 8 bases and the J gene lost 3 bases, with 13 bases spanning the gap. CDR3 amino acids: CASQEGWDTEAFF. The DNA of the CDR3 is TGCGCCAGCCAGGAGGGTTGGGACACTGAAGCTTTCTTT.

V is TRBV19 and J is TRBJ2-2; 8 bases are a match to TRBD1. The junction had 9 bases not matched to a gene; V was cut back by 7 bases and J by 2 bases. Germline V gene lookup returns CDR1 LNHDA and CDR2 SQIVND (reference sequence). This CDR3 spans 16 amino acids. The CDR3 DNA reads TGTGCCAGTACTACCGGGACAGGCCAAAACACCGGGGAGCTGTTTTTT. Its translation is CASTTGTGQNTGELFF.

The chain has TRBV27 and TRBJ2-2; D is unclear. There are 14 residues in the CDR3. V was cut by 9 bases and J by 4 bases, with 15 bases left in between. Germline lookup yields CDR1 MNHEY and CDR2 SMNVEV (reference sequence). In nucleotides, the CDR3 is TGTGCCAGAAAACGGTTCTCAGGCACCGGGGAGCTGTTTTTT. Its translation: CARKRFSGTGELFF.

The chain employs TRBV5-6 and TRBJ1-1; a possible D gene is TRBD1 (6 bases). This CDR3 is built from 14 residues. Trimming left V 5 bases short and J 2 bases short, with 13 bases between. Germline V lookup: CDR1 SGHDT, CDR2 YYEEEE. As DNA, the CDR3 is TGTGCCAGCAGTTCCGGGACAAGCAACACTGAAGCTTTCTTT. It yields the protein CASSSGTSNTEAFF. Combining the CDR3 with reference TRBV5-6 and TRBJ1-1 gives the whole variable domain DAGVTQSPTHLIKTRGQQVTLRCSPKSGHDTVSWYQQALGQGPQFIFQYYEEEERQRGNFPDRFSGHQFPNYSSELNVNALLLGDSALYLCASSSGTSNTEAFFGQGTRLTVV.

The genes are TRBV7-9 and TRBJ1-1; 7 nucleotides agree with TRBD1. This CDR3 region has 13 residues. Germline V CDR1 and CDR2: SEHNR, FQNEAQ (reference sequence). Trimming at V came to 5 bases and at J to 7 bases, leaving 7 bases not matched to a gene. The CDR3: CASSPKTGYEAFF. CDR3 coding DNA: TGTGCCAGCAGCCCTAAGACAGGGTATGAAGCTTTCTTT.

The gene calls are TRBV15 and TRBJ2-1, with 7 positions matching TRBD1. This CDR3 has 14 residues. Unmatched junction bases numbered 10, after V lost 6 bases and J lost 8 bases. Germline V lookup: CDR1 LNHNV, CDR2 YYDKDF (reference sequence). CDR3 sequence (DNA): TGTGCCACCAGGGCTGACAGGGTCGTTGATGAGCAGTTCTTC. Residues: CATRADRVVDEQFF.

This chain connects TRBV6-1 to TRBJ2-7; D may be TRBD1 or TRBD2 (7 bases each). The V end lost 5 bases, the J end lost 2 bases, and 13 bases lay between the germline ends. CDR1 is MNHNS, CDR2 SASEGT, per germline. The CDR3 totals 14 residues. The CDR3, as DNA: TGTGCCAGCAGTAACAGGGGAGGGCCCTACGAGCAGTACTTC. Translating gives CASSNRGGPYEQYF.

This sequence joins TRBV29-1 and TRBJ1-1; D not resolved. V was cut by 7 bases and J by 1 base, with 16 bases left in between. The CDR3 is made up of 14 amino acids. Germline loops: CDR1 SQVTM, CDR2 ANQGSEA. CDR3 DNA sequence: TGCAGCGCCGGAGGGTCACAGTCGAACACTGAAGCTTTCTTT. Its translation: CSAGGSQSNTEAFF.

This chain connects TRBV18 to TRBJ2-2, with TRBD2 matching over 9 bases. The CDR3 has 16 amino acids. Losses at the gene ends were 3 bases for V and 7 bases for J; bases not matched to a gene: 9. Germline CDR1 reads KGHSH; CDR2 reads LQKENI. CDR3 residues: CASSPRLADRGGELFF. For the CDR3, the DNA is TGTGCCAGCTCACCGCGACTAGCGGATCGGGGCGGGGAGCTGTTTTTT. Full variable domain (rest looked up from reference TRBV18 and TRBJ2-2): NAGVMQNPRHLVRRRGQEARLRCSPMKGHSHVYWYRQLPEEGLKFMVYLQKENIIDESGMPKERFSAEFPKEGPSILRIQQVVRGDSAAYFCASSPRLADRGGELFFGEGSRLTVL.

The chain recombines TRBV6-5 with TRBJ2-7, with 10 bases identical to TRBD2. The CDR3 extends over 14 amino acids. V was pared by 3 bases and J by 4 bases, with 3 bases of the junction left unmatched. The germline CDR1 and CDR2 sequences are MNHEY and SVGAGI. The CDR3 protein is CASSYTSGNYEQYF. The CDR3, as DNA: TGTGCCAGCAGTTATACTAGCGGGAATTACGAGCAGTACTTC.